The present entry profiles one T cell receptor beta chain with its context. Its antigen is unidentified. This entry is derived from a study of CD4 T cells in relation to SARS-CoV-2 and coronaviruses. Across the whole study: After less than 11 days of antigen culture, PBMC TCR beta CDR3s were sequenced. The restricting HLA molecule for shared crossreactive spike epitopes was mapped.

Germline CDR1 is SGHRS and CDR2 is YFSETQ. Trimming cost V 0 bases and J 5 bases, with 6 bases left between them. There are 13 residues in the CDR3. CD4+ T cells from unexposed donors were obtained before the COVID-19 pandemic (2011-2018). Isolation of CD4+ T cells took place after about eleven days in culture. Clones were sequenced by immunoSEQ multiplex PCR, and TCRdb holds only the in-frame ones, with some missing. The sample consists of about 21,000 clones, 78% of them appearing once. Study-wide results and caveats: Monoreactive clones expanded significantly more to SARS-CoV-2 than crossreactive clones did.

Sequencing input: CD4+ T cells from PBMCs, cultured in vitro. The chain employs TRBV5-1 and TRBJ2-1; tentative D call: TRBD1 (5 bases). The receptor's source is a human donor in good health. Written as DNA, the CDR3 is TGCGCCAGCAGCTTGGGACAGCACAATGAGCAGTTCTTC. It specifies CASSLGQHNEQFF.